These 10 T cell receptor beta chains were all obtained from the same sample, sequenced in a study of T cell repertoires in cytomegalovirus infection (dated by TCRdb to about 2019). The sequencer listed for this sample is Illumina HiSeq 1500. TCRdb itself trimmed the public reads at Q25 with fastp, ran MiXCR and retained productive beta chains. Each CDR3 protein appears once, grouped with its most common genes and DNA. The sample data list approximately 630,000 distinct CDR3 sequences, and about 24% of these were observed just once. The top ten clonotypes cover around 8% of the sample. Sequencing used CD8+ T cells from PBMCs. The source is a human donor in good health (CMV status not recorded). Some clones in this sample may be carry-over from other donors' samples.

This clonotype showed up just a few times. The chain couples TRBV29-1 to TRBJ1-2; D is perhaps TRBD1 (5 bases). Trimming removed 5 bases from V and 3 bases from J, with 13 bases in between. There are 13 residues in the CDR3. Germline-derived CDR1 and CDR2 are SQVTM and ANQGSEA. The CDR3 DNA sequence: TGCAGCGTTAATGGCGTGGGGGACTATGGCTACACCTTC. This translates into CSVNGVGDYGYTF.

The V and J genes are TRBV5-4 and TRBJ2-1; D could derive from TRBD1 or TRBD2 (5 bases each). Trimming took off 0 bases at V and 7 bases at J, with 14 bases between the two ends. The CDR3 runs to 15 residues. Germline CDR1 and CDR2: SGHNT and YYREEE (reference sequence). CDR3 nucleotides: TGTGCCAGCAGCTTGGAGGCAGGGAGCAGTAATGAGCAGTTCTTC. Translation: CASSLEAGSSNEQFF.

This clonotype has only a few counts. V gene TRBV4-1 combines with J gene TRBJ2-1; maybe TRBD2 (6 bases). The CDR3 runs 17 residues. Germline CDR1 MGHRA, CDR2 YSYEKL. V was pared by 2 bases and J by 2 bases, with 16 bases between. The CDR3 DNA sequence: TGCGCCAGCAGCCAAACCCCACTCGCGGGACCCTACAATGAGCAGTTCTTC. Translating gives CASSQTPLAGPYNEQFF.

This clonotype was observed at least ten times. The chain combines TRBV6-5 with TRBJ1-2; tentatively, D is TRBD1 (6 bases). Trimming pared 2 bases from V and 2 bases from J, leaving 12 bases between. The CDR3 spans 15 residues. Germline values: CDR1 MNHEY, CDR2 SVGAGI. CDR3 coding DNA: TGTGCCAGCAGTTACCGGAGCCAGGGGAACTATGGCTACACCTTC. Protein product: CASSYRSQGNYGYTF.

Ten or more counts support this clonotype. This rearrangement joins TRBV7-2 to TRBJ2-2, with TRBD1 matching 8 bases. CDR3 length: 15 residues. In germline, CDR1 is SGHTA, CDR2 FQGNSA. J was trimmed by 5 bases and V by 5 bases; bases with no gene match: 7. CDR3 sequence reads: CASSPRTGRTGELFF. CDR3 DNA: TGTGCCAGCAGCCCTCGGACAGGGAGGACCGGGGAGCTGTTTTTT.

In its sample, this clonotype was seen many times. This chain connects TRBV7-9 to TRBJ1-1, with D unresolved. This CDR3 contains 15 residues. The ends were cut back, 3 bases at V and 2 bases at J, with 13 bases in the middle. CDR1 is SEHNR and CDR2 is FQNEAQ in the germline V gene (reference sequence). The CDR3 reads CASSFLVIGNTEAFF. As DNA, the CDR3 is TGTGCCAGCAGCTTTTTGGTCATTGGCAACACTGAAGCTTTCTTT.

V and J are TRBV10-3 and TRBJ2-7; D might be TRBD2 (5 bases). The V end was cut by 11 bases, the J end by 3 bases, with 11 bases between. The CDR3 sequence is 11 residues long. The germline V gene has CDR1 ENHRY and CDR2 SYGVKD. The DNA of the CDR3 is TGTGCCGTCACGACTAACTACGAGCAGTACTTC. As protein: CAVTTNYEQYF.

The chain links TRBV10-3 to TRBJ2-5, with 9 bases aligning to TRBD2. V was pared by 11 bases and J by 5 bases, with 9 bases of the junction left unmatched. The CDR3 extends over 13 amino acids. The V gene's germline CDR1 is ENHRY and CDR2 SYGVKD. The CDR3 DNA sequence: TGTGCCGGAGGGAGCGGGGGGTCGGAGACCCAGTACTTC. This encodes CAGGSGGSETQYF.

A few counts support this clonotype. V gene TRBV29-1 combines with J gene TRBJ1-2; D not resolved. CDR1 is SQVTM, CDR2 ANQGSEA, per germline. The CDR3 length is 12 residues. Trimming took off 4 bases at V and 4 bases at J, with 10 bases between the two ends. The CDR3 loop is CSVAGGVYGYTF. In nucleotides, the CDR3 is TGCAGCGTTGCCGGCGGGGTCTATGGCTACACCTTC.

This clonotype occurred many times. This chain links TRBV12-3 or TRBV12-4 with TRBJ1-1; D call uncertain. This CDR3 comprises 14 residues. Trimming took off 1 base at V and 5 bases at J, with 11 bases between the two ends. The CDR3: CASSLVWPTTEAFF. CDR3 nucleotide sequence: TGTGCCAGCAGTTTAGTATGGCCAACTACTGAAGCTTTCTTT.